What follows are 23 T cell receptor beta chains derived from one specimen sequenced in a study of T cells after yellow fever vaccination. TCRdb fed the 5' RACE reads into MiXCR, producing one record per CDR3 protein. Of hundreds of thousands of distinct CDR3 sequences in the sample, less than 20% are singletons; the top ten hold around 15%. Source: PBMCs, taken 15 days after the yellow fever booster vaccination. All receptors come from a man aged 25-45 years who received the YFV17D yellow fever vaccine.

The CDR3 nucleotides read TGCAGTGCATGGACTAGCGGGAGAGGGAATGAGCAGTTCTTC. It specifies CSAWTSGRGNEQFF. The J gene is TRBJ2-1, the V gene TRBV20-1; TRBD2 matches 13 bases. Looked up from germline, CDR1 is DFQATT and CDR2 is SNEGSKA (reference sequence). V lost 6 bases to trimming and J lost 7 bases; unmatched junction nucleotides: 6. This CDR3 is built from 14 residues.

This clonotype has more than one count but fewer than ten. The chain uses TRBV30 and TRBJ2-1, with D tentatively TRBD2 (6 bases). CDR1 and CDR2 (germline): GTSNPN, SVGIG (reference sequence). Deletions cut 3 bases from V and 4 bases from J, with 22 bases between. CDR3 length: 17 amino acids. Here the CDR3 reads CAWREFRATSQYNEQFF. The CDR3, as DNA: TGTGCCTGGAGGGAGTTTAGGGCGACTAGTCAGTACAATGAGCAGTTCTTC.

The chain employs TRBV7-2 and TRBJ2-3; D is unclear. This CDR3 comprises 15 residues. Trimming took off 1 base at V and 2 bases at J, with 10 bases between the two ends. Germline loops: CDR1 SGHTA, CDR2 FQGNSA. For the CDR3, the DNA is TGTGCCAGCAGCTTAGTTCCGTCCGACACAGATACGCAGTATTTT. This gives the protein CASSLVPSDTDTQYF. Using reference TRBV7-2 and TRBJ2-3 for the parts outside the CDR3, the full variable domain is GAGVSQSPSNKVTEKGKDVELRCDPISGHTALYWYRQSLGQGLEFLIYFQGNSAPDKSGLPSDRFSAERTGGSVSTLTIQRTQQEDSAVYLCASSLVPSDTDTQYFGPGTRLTVL.

A few counts support this clonotype. The chain uses TRBV30 and TRBJ1-2; no firm D call. This CDR3 has 10 amino acids. V dropped 5 bases and J dropped 5 bases, with 6 bases sitting between them. Germline V gives CDR1 GTSNPN, CDR2 SVGIG (reference sequence). Here the CDR3 reads CAWGRYGYTF. The CDR3 nucleotides read TGTGCCTGGGGGCGTTATGGCTACACCTTC. The full variable domain, completed using reference TRBV30 and TRBJ1-2, is SQTIHQWPATLVQPVGSPLSLECTVEGTSNPNLYWYRQAAGRGLQLLFYSVGIGQISSEVPQNLSASRPQDRQFILSSKKLLLSDSGFYLCAWGRYGYTFGSGTRLTVV.

The CDR3 is CASSLARTDSNQPQHF. The DNA of the CDR3 is TGTGCCAGCAGCTTAGCGAGGACGGATAGCAATCAGCCCCAGCATTTT. V is TRBV7-8 and J is TRBJ1-5, with no clear D. The germline V gene has CDR1 SGHVS and CDR2 FQNEAQ. The CDR3 extends over 16 amino acids. V lost 0 bases to trimming and J lost 0 bases, with 9 bases between them.

The J gene is TRBJ2-2, the V gene TRBV5-4, with TRBD1 matching 11 bases. The CDR3 consists of 15 residues. Trimming cost V 5 bases and J 6 bases; bases outside gene matches: 6. Germline loops: CDR1 SGHNT, CDR2 YYREEE (reference sequence). Written as DNA, the CDR3 is TGTGCCAGCAGTACCGGGACAGGGGGTTCCGGGGAGCTGTTTTTT. Translating it yields CASSTGTGGSGELFF.

This clonotype was seen a few times. The chain couples TRBV21-1 to TRBJ1-5; no DNA check was done on the table's D call, TRBD1. TRBV21-1 counts as a pseudogene. This CDR3 has 16 amino acids. In DNA, the CDR3 is TGTGCCAGCAGCAAAGCGTCCCCAGGGTCGGGTCAGCCCCAGCATTTT. It translates to CASSKASPGSGQPQHF.

The chain recombines TRBV29-1 with TRBJ2-7; 14 bases are a match to TRBD2. The ends lost 4 bases at V and 7 bases at J; junction bases unmatched: 6. CDR3 length: 14 residues. CDR1 SQVTM and CDR2 ANQGSEA come from the germline V gene. The CDR3 reads CSVVGLAGEYEQYF. The DNA for the CDR3 is TGCAGCGTTGTGGGACTAGCGGGAGAGTATGAGCAGTACTTC.

The chain combines TRBV20-1 with TRBJ2-7; TRBD2 might be the D (5 bases). Per the germline V gene, CDR1 is DFQATT and CDR2 is SNEGSKA (reference sequence). Trimming left V 8 bases short and J 3 bases short, with 14 bases between. This CDR3 has 12 residues. The CDR3 DNA reads TGCAGTAAACTGCGCGGGCACTACGAGCAGTACTTC. This translates into CSKLRGHYEQYF.

This chain links TRBV10-3 with TRBJ2-2; 7 bases line up with TRBD1. V trimming: 9 bases; J trimming: 7 bases; junction bases outside the gene matches: 8. Germline V gene lookup returns CDR1 ENHRY and CDR2 SYGVKD. The CDR3 covers 13 residues. CDR3 region: CAIRTGDHGELFF. The CDR3 coding sequence is TGTGCCATTCGGACAGGCGATCACGGGGAGCTGTTTTTT.

This clonotype showed up many times. The chain uses TRBV15 and TRBJ2-5; 9 nucleotides align to TRBD2. The ends lost 1 base at V and 5 bases at J; junction bases unmatched: 5. CDR3 length: 15 amino acids. The germline CDR1 and CDR2 sequences are LNHNV and YYDKDF (reference sequence). In DNA form, the CDR3 reads TGTGCCACCAGCAGAGCTAGCGGGAATTTGGAGACCCAGTACTTC. Translated, it gives CATSRASGNLETQYF.

This clonotype was observed a handful of times. The V and J genes are TRBV7-8 and TRBJ2-5; 8 nucleotides line up with TRBD2. CDR3 length: 14 amino acids. Germline lookup yields CDR1 SGHVS and CDR2 FQNEAQ. Trimming at V came to 8 bases and at J to 4 bases, leaving 9 bases not matched to a gene. The CDR3: CASQPGGGRETQYF. The CDR3 bases are TGTGCCAGCCAACCCGGGGGGGGCAGAGAGACCCAGTACTTC.

Ten or more counts support this clonotype. The chain joins TRBV7-2 to TRBJ2-3; D may be TRBD1 or TRBD2 (5 bases each). The CDR3 loop spans 15 amino acids. Germline V gene data show CDR1 as SGHTA and CDR2 as FQGNSA. V lost 2 bases and J 0 bases, leaving 9 bases between the germline ends. CDR3 sequence (DNA): TGTGCCAGCAGCTTATCGGGGCCTAGCACAGATACGCAGTATTTT. Translating it yields CASSLSGPSTDTQYF.

This clonotype occurred a few times. The chain uses TRBV7-2 and TRBJ1-6; TRBD1 aligns across 9 bases. The CDR3 extends over 15 amino acids. Trimming cost V 5 bases and J 4 bases; bases outside gene matches: 3. Per germline, CDR1 SGHTA and CDR2 FQGNSA. Here the CDR3 reads CASSMDRGYNSPLHF. The CDR3, as DNA: TGTGCCAGCAGCATGGACAGGGGTTATAATTCACCCCTCCACTTT.

The gene calls are TRBV7-2 and TRBJ2-6; D call uncertain. This CDR3 spans 13 amino acids. Trimming left V 10 bases short and J 2 bases short, with 9 bases between. From germline, CDR1 is SGHTA and CDR2 FQGNSA. As DNA, the CDR3 is TGTGCCATCACAGACCCTGGGGCCAACGTCCTGACTTTC. As protein: CAITDPGANVLTF.

V gene TRBV6-1 combines with J gene TRBJ2-7; TRBD1 or TRBD2 may be the D gene (6 bases each). V dropped 6 bases and J dropped 2 bases, with 20 bases sitting between them. Germline V gene sequence: CDR1 MNHNS, CDR2 SASEGT. This CDR3 contains 16 residues. CDR3 DNA: TGTGCCAGCAGCCGGGGGCAGGCGTTGATGCCCTACGAGCAGTACTTC. Encoded protein: CASSRGQALMPYEQYF.

This clonotype has just a few counts. The chain employs TRBV18 and TRBJ2-1; weak D call: TRBD2 (5 bases). Trimming stripped 1 base from V and 0 bases from J, with 13 bases between. Per germline, CDR1 KGHSH and CDR2 LQKENI. This CDR3 region has 17 residues. The CDR3 DNA sequence: TGTGCCAGCTCACCACGCCCGACTAATAGCTCCTACAATGAGCAGTTCTTC. It specifies CASSPRPTNSSYNEQFF.

The chain links TRBV11-2 to TRBJ1-6; D gene ambiguous. Germline V gene lookup returns CDR1 SGHAT and CDR2 FQNNGV. V lost 5 bases, J lost 14 bases, and 22 bases lay in between. This CDR3 is built from 15 residues. The CDR3 sequence: CASSPNLQGIRSLHF. The CDR3 DNA sequence: TGTGCCAGCAGCCCTAATCTTCAAGGGATTAGGTCCCTCCACTTT.

The chain has TRBV20-1 and TRBJ2-5, with D perhaps matching TRBD1 or TRBD2 (5 bases each). CDR3 length equals 12 residues. Germline V gives CDR1 DFQATT, CDR2 SNEGSKA (reference sequence). V dropped 5 bases and J dropped 5 bases, with 12 bases sitting between them. In DNA, the CDR3 is TGCAGTGCTGAGGGGATCGGGGAGACCCAGTACTTC. It encodes CSAEGIGETQYF.

This chain connects TRBV28 to TRBJ1-4; TRBD1 agrees at 8 bases. Germline CDR1 and CDR2: MDHEN and SYDVKM. The CDR3 covers 15 residues. Trimming at V came to 4 bases and at J to 8 bases, leaving 9 bases not matched to a gene. The CDR3 bases are TGTGCCAGCAGTTCACCGCGGGACAGGAGCGAAAAACTGTTTTTT. Encoded protein: CASSSPRDRSEKLFF.

The rearrangement uses TRBV7-2 and TRBJ2-5, with 10 bases fitting TRBD2. CDR3 size: 14 residues. J gave up 4 bases and V 5 bases, and 4 bases lay outside the gene matches. CDR1 and CDR2 (germline): SGHTA, FQGNSA. The CDR3 protein is CASSKSGRGETQYF. The CDR3 DNA sequence: TGTGCCAGCAGCAAAAGCGGGAGGGGAGAGACCCAGTACTTC.

There are a few counts of this clonotype. The rearrangement joins TRBV20-1 to TRBJ2-1, with 9 bases lining up with TRBD2. Germline-derived CDR1 and CDR2 are DFQATT and SNEGSKA (reference sequence). This CDR3 has 14 residues. The V and J ends lost 3 bases and 6 bases, in that order; junction bases with no gene match: 6. The CDR3 nucleotides read TGCAGTGCTAGCCGGGCGGGAGGGCTCAATGAGCAGTTCTTC. Translated: CSASRAGGLNEQFF.

V gene TRBV7-2 combines with J gene TRBJ2-1; D unclear. This CDR3 is 16 amino acids long. The V and J ends lost 6 bases and 2 bases respectively, with 17 bases between them. Germline loops: CDR1 SGHTA, CDR2 FQGNSA. The CDR3 reads CASSPAWPATYNEQFF. CDR3 DNA: TGTGCCAGCAGTCCGGCATGGCCGGCCACCTACAATGAGCAGTTCTTC.